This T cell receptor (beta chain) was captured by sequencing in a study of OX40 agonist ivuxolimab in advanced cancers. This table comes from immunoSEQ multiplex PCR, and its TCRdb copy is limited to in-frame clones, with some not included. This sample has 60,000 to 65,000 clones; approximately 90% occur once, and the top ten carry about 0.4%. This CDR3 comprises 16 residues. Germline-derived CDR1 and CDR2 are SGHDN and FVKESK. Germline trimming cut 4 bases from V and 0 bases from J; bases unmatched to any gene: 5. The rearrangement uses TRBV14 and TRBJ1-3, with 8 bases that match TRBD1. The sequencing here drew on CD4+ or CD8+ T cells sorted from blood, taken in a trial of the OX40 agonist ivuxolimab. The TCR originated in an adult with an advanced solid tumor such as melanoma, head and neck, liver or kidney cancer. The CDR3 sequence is CASSLIDRGSGNTIYF. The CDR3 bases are TGTGCCAGCAGCCTCATTGACAGGGGCTCTGGAAACACCATATATTTT. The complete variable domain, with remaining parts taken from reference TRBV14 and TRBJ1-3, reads EAGVTQFPSHSVIEKGQTVTLRCDPISGHDNLYWYRRVMGKEIKFLLHFVKESKQDESGMPNNRFLAERTGGTYSTLKVQPAELEDSGVYFCASSLIDRGSGNTIYFGEGSWLTVV.